This T cell receptor (beta chain) was found in a study of persistence of HIV-infected CD4 T cells. Study summary: Median time on suppressive ART was seven to nine years.

This was the immunoSEQ version 4 assay in survey mode. The protocol was immunoSEQ multiplex PCR, while the TCRdb copy is restricted to in-frame clones and leaves out a portion. The sample holds about 43,000 clones, roughly 90% seen once. Nonspecific anti-CD3/anti-CD28 bead stimulation represents the broad CD4+ T cell repertoire. Sorting of responding CD4+ T cells relied on upregulated CD40 ligand together with CD69. General observations from the study: Degenerate expanded CDR3beta sequences were enriched among CMV- and Gag-responding cells. TCR oligoclonality correlated with proviral oligoclonality in the same sorted populations. Compared with CD3/CD28-stimulated cells, CMV- and Gag-responding cells showed lower TCRbeta richness.

V lost 6 bases and J 1 base, leaving 9 bases between the germline ends. The CDR3 runs 13 residues. In its sample, this clone was seen once. The antigen is not known. The rearrangement links TRBV12-3 or TRBV12-4 to TRBJ1-1; D remains unclear. The input for sequencing was CD4+ T cells sorted from PBMCs after approximately 19-hour stimulation, taken from a patient who received antiretroviral therapy. The receptor was isolated from an adult man with HIV who was CMV-seropositive. The CDR3 sequence is CASRLPQNTEAFF. CDR3 coding DNA: TGTGCCAGCAGACTCCCCCAGAACACTGAAGCTTTCTTT.